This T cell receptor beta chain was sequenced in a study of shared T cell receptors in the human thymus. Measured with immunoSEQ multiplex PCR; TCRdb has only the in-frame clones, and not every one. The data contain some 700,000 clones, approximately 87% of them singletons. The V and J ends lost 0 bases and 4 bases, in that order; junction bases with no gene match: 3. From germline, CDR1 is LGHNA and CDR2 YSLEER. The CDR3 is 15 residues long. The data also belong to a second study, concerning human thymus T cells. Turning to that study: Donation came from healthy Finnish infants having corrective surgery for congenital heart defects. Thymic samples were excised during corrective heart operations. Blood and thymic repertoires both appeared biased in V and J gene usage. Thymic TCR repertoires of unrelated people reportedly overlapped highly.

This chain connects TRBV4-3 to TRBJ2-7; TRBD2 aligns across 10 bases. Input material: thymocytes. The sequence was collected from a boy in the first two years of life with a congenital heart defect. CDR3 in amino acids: CASSQEASGSYEQYF. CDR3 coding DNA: TGCGCCAGCAGCCAAGAGGCTAGCGGGAGTTACGAGCAGTACTTC.